This T cell receptor (beta chain) was recorded in a study of OX40 agonist ivuxolimab in advanced cancers. About the research overall: Every 2 weeks, ivuxolimab was infused into the patients intravenously at between 0.01 and 10 mg/kg.

There are 13 residues in the CDR3. The V gene's germline CDR1 is SGHRS and CDR2 YFSETQ. Trimming shortened V by 6 bases and J by 4 bases, and 13 bases separated the two germline ends. Systemic immunosuppression or autoimmune disease history was grounds to exclude patients. Blood sampling took place at baseline, cycle 4 day 1, and cycle 7 day 1. Repertoires were generated with immunoSEQ multiplex PCR, while TCRdb's copy carries only in-frame clones and drops some. This repertoire shows under 70,000 clones, roughly nine tenths found once; its top ten account for roughly 0.99%. The sample in question was CD4+ or CD8+ T cells sorted from blood, obtained in a trial of the OX40 agonist ivuxolimab. The sequence derives from an adult with an advanced solid tumor such as melanoma, head and neck, liver or kidney cancer. This rearrangement joins TRBV5-1 to TRBJ1-1, with D tentatively TRBD1 (6 bases). The CDR3 region has the DNA TGCGCCAGCAAACAGGGAAGTGGCACTGAAGCTTTCTTT. This encodes CASKQGSGTEAFF. Combining the CDR3 with reference TRBV5-1 and TRBJ1-1 gives the whole variable domain KAGVTQTPRYLIKTRGQQVTLSCSPISGHRSVSWYQQTPGQGLQFLFEYFSETQRNKGNFPGRFSGRQFSNSRSEMNVSTLELGDSALYLCASKQGSGTEAFFGQGTRLTVV.